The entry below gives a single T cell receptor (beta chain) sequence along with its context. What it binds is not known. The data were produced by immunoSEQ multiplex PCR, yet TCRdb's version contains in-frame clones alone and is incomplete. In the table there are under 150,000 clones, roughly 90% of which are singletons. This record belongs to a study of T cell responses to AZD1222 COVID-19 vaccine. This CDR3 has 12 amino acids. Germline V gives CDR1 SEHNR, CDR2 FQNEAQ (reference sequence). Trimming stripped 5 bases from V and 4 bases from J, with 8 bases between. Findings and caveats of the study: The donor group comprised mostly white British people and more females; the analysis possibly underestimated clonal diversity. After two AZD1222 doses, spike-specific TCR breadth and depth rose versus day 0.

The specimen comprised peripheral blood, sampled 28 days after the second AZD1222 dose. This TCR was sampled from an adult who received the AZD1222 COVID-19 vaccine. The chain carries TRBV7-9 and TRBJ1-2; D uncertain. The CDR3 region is CASSPSGYGYTF. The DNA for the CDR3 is TGTGCCAGCAGCCCCTCAGGCTATGGCTACACCTTC. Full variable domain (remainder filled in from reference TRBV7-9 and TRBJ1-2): DTGVSQNPRHKITKRGQNVTFRCDPISEHNRLYWYRQTLGQGPEFLTYFQNEAQLEKSRLLSDRFSAERPKGSFSTLEIQRTEQGDSAMYLCASSPSGYGYTFGSGTRLTVV.